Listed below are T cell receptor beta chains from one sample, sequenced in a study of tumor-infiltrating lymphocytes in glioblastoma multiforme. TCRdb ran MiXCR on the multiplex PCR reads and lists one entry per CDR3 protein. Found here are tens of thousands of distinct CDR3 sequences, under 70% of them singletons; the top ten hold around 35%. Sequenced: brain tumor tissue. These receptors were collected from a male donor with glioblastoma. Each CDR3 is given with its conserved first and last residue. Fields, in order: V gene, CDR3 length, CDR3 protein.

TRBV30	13	CAWSKRSGNTIYF
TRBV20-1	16	CSVIMAAGGLSDTQYF
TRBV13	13	CASSTGRAGELFF
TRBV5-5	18	CASSLVMGRGTSGEKLFF
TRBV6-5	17	CASSSPTSGSVTDTQYF
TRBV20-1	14	CSASGHSTSYNQYF
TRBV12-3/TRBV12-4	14	CASNVSRDRGEQYF
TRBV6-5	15	CASSLLARNYNEQFF
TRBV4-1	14	CASSQAGTEETQYF
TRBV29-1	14	CSVRQNSIQETQYF
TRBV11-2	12	CANSLGTYERYF
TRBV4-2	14	CASSQAGLLDTQYF
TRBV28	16	CASSLIRGMTYDEQFF
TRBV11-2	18	CASSYRTNGRVSYNGQFF
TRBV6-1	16	CASNDGGLTSNQPQHF
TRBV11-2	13	CASSLHRVTEAFF
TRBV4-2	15	CASSPLGGQPGELFF
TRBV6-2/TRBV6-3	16	CASTTPRSGTKNEQYF
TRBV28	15	CASSPHVGGGDTQYF